The present T cell receptor beta chain was sequenced within a study of tumor-infiltrating lymphocytes in primary liver carcinoma. Study-level information: Staging of the tumors gave T1-T3 N0M0, with widths of roughly 4.2 to 11 cm.

Study observations and caveats: Tumor specimens were characterized by a significantly higher top-250-clone fraction than blood (p = 0.039).

From roughly 0.45 ug total RNA, TCR beta cDNA was generated with a primer in the constant region. Modified slightly, ARM-PCR produced TCR beta libraries over three nested multiplex PCR rounds. Both of the initial two PCR rounds ran for approximately 11 cycles and employed TRBV1-TRBV30 forward primers alongside a C-beta reverse primer. TCRdb redid the calling of the multiplex PCR reads with MiXCR, one entry per CDR3 protein. The sample has about 100,000 distinct CDR3 sequences, just over 65% seen once. Co-extraction yielded RNA and DNA from roughly 20-30 mg of unsorted bulk tissue. Patients underwent surgical resection for primary liver carcinoma. V was trimmed by 2 bases and J by 1 base, leaving 5 bases between them. CDR1 is SGHAT and CDR2 is FQNNGV in the germline V gene. There are 13 residues in the CDR3. In the case of this clonotype: Its matching antigen is unknown.

The V and J genes are TRBV11-2 and TRBJ1-1; D uncertain. The sample taken for sequencing was tumor-adjacent normal liver tissue. The receptor was isolated from a man in his forties or fifties with primary liver carcinoma and hepatitis B virus infection. The CDR3 sequence: CASSLRGNTEAFF. CDR3 sequence (DNA): TGTGCCAGCAGCTTACGGGGGAACACTGAAGCTTTCTTT.